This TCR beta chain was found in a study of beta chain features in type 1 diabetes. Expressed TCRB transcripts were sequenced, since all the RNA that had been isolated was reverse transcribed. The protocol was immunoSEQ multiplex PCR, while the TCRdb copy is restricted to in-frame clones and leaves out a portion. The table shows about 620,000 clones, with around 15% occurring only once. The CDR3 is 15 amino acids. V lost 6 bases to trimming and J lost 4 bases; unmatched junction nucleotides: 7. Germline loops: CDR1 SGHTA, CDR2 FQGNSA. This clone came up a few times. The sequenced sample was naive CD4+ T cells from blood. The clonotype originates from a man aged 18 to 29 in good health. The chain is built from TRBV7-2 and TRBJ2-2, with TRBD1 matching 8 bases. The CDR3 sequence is CASRTDRGSTGELFF. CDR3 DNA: TGTGCCAGCAGGACCGACAGGGGAAGCACCGGGGAGCTGTTTTTT. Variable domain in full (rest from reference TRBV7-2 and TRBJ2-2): GAGVSQSPSNKVTEKGKDVELRCDPISGHTALYWYRQSLGQGLEFLIYFQGNSAPDKSGLPSDRFSAERTGGSVSTLTIQRTQQEDSAVYLCASRTDRGSTGELFFGEGSRLTVL.